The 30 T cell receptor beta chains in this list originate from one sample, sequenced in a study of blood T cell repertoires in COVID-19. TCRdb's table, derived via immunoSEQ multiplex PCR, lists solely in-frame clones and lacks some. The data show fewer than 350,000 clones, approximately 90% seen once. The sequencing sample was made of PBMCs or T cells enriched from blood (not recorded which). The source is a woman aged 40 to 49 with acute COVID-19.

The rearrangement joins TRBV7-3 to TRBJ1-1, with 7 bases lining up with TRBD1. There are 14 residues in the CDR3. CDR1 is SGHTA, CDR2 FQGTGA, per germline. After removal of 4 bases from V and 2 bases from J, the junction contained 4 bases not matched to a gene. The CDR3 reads CASSSGQLNTEAFF. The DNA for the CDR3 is TGTGCCAGCAGCTCGGGACAGCTTAACACTGAAGCTTTCTTT.

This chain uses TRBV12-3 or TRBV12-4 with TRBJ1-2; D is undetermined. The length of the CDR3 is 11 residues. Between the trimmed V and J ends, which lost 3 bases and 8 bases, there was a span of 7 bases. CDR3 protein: CASSFAVGYTF. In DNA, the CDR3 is TGTGCCAGCAGTTTCGCGGTCGGCTACACCTTC.

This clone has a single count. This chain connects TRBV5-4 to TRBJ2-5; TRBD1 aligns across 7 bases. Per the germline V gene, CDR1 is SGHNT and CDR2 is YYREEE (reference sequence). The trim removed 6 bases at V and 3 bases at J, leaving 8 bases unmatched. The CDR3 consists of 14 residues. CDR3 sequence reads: CASTETGLEETQYF. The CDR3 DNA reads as TGTGCCAGCACAGAGACAGGGTTGGAAGAGACCCAGTACTTC.

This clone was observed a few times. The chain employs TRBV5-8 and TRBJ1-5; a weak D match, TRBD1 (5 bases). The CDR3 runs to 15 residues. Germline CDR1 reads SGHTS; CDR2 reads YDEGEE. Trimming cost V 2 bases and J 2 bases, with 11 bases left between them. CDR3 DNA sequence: TGTGCCAGCAGCTTCGGGGGGGAGGGCAATCAGCCCCAGCATTTT. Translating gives CASSFGGEGNQPQHF.

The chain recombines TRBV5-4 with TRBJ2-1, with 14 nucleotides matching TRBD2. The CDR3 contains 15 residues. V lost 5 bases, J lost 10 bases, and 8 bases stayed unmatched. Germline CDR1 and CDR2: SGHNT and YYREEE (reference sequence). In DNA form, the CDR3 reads TGTGCCAGCAGTCGACCGGGACTAGCGGGAGTAGAGCAGTTCTTC. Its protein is CASSRPGLAGVEQFF.

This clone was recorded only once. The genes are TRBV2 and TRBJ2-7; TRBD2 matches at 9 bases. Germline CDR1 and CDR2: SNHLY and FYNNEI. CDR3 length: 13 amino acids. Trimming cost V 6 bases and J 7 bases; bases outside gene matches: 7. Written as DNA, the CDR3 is TGTGCCAGCAGGGTGACTAGCGGCCATGAGCAGTACTTC. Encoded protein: CASRVTSGHEQYF. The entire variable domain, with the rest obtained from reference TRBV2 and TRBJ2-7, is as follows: EPEVTQTPSHQVTQMGQEVILRCVPISNHLYFYWYRQILGQKVEFLVSFYNNEISEKSEIFDDQFSVERPDGSNFTLKIRSTKLEDSAMYFCASRVTSGHEQYFGPGTRLTVT.

This chain's CDR3 is CASSPNPSRVETQYF. CDR3 bases: TGTGCCAGCTCACCGAATCCTTCCAGGGTTGAGACCCAGTACTTC. The chain employs TRBV18 and TRBJ2-5, with a tentative D call TRBD1 (5 bases). The V gene's germline CDR1 is KGHSH and CDR2 LQKENI. Trimming pared 3 bases from V and 5 bases from J, leaving 16 bases between. CDR3 length: 15 amino acids.

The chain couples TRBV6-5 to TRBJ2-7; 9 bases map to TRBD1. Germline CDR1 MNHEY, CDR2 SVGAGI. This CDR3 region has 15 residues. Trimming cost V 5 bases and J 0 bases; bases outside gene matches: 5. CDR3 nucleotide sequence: TGTGCCAGCAGTCCCGGACAGGGGCGCTCCTACGAGCAGTACTTC. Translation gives CASSPGQGRSYEQYF.

The CDR3 protein is CASRTNQETQYF. The CDR3 DNA reads TGTGCCAGCAGAACTAACCAAGAGACCCAGTACTTC. The J gene is TRBJ2-5, the V gene TRBV2; no clear D gene. This CDR3 is built from 12 residues. V was pared by 6 bases and J by 0 bases, with 5 bases between. Germline V lookup: CDR1 SNHLY, CDR2 FYNNEI.

The CDR3 coding sequence is TGTGCCAGCAGTGGCGGAGCGGACGCCACCTACGAGCAGTACTTC. Its translation is CASSGGADATYEQYF. The rearrangement uses TRBV2 and TRBJ2-7; possibly TRBD2 for D (5 bases). This CDR3 comprises 15 residues. The V and J ends lost 4 bases and 2 bases respectively, with 15 bases between them. Per the germline V gene, CDR1 is SNHLY and CDR2 is FYNNEI.

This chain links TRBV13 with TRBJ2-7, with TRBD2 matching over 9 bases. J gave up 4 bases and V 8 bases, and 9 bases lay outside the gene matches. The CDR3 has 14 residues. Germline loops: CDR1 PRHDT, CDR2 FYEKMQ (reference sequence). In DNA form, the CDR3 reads TGTGCCAGCTCCTCTAGCGGGATTGCTTACGAGCAGTACTTC. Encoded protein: CASSSSGIAYEQYF.

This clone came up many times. CDR3 residues: CASSLAQGASGRETQYF. For the CDR3, the DNA is TGTGCCAGCAGCTTGGCCCAGGGGGCTAGCGGGAGAGAGACCCAGTACTTC. The chain recombines TRBV5-4 with TRBJ2-5, with 10 bases lining up with TRBD2. CDR1 is SGHNT and CDR2 is YYREEE in the germline V gene (reference sequence). The V segment lost 0 bases and the J segment 4 bases; nucleotides outside the gene matches: 9. CDR3 length: 17 amino acids.

The DNA for the CDR3 is TGTGCCAGCAGCCCAGGGTCAGCATCCTATAATTCACCCCTCCACTTT. This gives the protein CASSPGSASYNSPLHF. V is TRBV7-8 and J is TRBJ1-6, with TRBD1 as a possible D gene (5 bases). Germline V gene sequence: CDR1 SGHVS, CDR2 FQNEAQ. V lost 5 bases, J lost 1 base, and 12 bases lay in between. This CDR3 has 16 residues.

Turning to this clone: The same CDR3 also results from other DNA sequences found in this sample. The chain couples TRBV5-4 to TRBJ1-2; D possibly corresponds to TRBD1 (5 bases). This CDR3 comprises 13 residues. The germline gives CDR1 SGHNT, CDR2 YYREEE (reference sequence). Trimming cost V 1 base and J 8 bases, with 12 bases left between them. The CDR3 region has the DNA TGTGCCAGCAGCTTGACTGGGGCCCGAGGCTACACCTTC. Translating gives CASSLTGARGYTF.

This chain's CDR3 is CASGERTANTGELFF. The CDR3 region has the DNA TGCGCCAGCGGGGAACGGACAGCGAACACCGGGGAGCTGTTTTTT. The chain uses TRBV5-1 and TRBJ2-2; a possible D gene is TRBD1 (6 bases). Trimming shortened V by 7 bases and J by 0 bases, and 13 bases separated the two germline ends. Per the germline V gene, CDR1 is SGHRS and CDR2 is YFSETQ. This CDR3 region has 15 residues.

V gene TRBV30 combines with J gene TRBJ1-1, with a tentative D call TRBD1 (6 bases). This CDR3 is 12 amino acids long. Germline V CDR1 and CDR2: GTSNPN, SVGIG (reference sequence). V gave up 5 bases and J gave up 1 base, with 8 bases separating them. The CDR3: CAWGGQNTEAFF. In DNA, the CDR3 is TGTGCCTGGGGGGGACAGAACACTGAAGCTTTCTTT.

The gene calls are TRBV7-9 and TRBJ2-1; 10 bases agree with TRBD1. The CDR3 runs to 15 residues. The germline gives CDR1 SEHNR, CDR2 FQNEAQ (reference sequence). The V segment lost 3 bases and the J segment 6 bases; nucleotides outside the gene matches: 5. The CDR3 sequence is CASSFRDRGSNEQFF. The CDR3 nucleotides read TGTGCCAGCAGCTTCCGGGACAGGGGTTCCAATGAGCAGTTCTTC. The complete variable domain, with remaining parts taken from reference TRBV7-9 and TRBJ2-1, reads DTGVSQNPRHKITKRGQNVTFRCDPISEHNRLYWYRQTLGQGPEFLTYFQNEAQLEKSRLLSDRFSAERPKGSFSTLEIQRTEQGDSAMYLCASSFRDRGSNEQFFGPGTRLTVL.

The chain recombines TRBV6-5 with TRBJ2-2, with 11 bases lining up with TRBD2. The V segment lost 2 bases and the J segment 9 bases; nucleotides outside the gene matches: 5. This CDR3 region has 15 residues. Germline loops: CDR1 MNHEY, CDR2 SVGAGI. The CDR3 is CASSYTSGSSRELFF. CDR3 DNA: TGTGCCAGCAGTTACACTAGCGGGAGCTCCCGGGAGCTGTTTTTT.

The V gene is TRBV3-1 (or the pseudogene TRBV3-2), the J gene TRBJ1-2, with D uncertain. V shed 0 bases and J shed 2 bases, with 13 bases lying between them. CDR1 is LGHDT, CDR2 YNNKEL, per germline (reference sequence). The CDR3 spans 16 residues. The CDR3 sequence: CASSQDGIGRNYGYTF. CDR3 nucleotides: TGTGCCAGCAGCCAAGACGGGATCGGCCGGAACTATGGCTACACCTTC.

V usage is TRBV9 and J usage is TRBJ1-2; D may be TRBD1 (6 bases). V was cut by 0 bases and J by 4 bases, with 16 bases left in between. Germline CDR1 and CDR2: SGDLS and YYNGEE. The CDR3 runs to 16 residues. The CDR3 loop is CASSVEGGGAAYGYTF. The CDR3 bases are TGTGCCAGCAGCGTAGAAGGGGGAGGGGCAGCCTATGGCTACACCTTC.

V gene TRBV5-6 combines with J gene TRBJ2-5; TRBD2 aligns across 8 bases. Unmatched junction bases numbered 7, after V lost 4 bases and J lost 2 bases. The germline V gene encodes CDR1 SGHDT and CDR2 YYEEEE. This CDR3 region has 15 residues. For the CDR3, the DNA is TGTGCCAGCAGCCCCTACCCGGGGGGGCAAGAGACCCAGTACTTC. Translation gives CASSPYPGGQETQYF. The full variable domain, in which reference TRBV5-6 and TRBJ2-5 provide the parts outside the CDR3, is DAGVTQSPTHLIKTRGQQVTLRCSPKSGHDTVSWYQQALGQGPQFIFQYYEEEERQRGNFPDRFSGHQFPNYSSELNVNALLLGDSALYLCASSPYPGGQETQYFGPGTRLLVL.

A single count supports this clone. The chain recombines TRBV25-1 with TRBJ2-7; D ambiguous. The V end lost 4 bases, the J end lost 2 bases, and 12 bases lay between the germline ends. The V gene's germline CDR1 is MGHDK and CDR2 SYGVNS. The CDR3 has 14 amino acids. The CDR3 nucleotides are TGTGCCAGCAGTGGTCAGCGTCAACCCTACGAGCAGTACTTC. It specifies CASSGQRQPYEQYF.

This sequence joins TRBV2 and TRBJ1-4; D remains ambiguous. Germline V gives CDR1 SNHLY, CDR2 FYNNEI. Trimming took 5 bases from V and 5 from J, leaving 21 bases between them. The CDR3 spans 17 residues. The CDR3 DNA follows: TGTGCCAGCAGTACAGATTCGAACAAGAGAAAGAATGAAAAACTGTTTTTT. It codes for CASSTDSNKRKNEKLFF.

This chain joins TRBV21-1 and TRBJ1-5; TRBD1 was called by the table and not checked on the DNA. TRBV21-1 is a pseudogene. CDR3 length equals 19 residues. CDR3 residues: CASSKRGQGIPTINQPQHF. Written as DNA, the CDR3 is TGTGCCAGCAGCAAAAGGGGACAGGGTATTCCCACTATCAATCAGCCCCAGCATTTT.

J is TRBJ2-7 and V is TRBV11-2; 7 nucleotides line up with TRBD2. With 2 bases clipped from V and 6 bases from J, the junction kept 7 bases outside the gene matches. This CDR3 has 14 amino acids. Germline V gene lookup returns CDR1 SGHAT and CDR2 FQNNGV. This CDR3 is CASSLSGAKLEQYF. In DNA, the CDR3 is TGTGCCAGCAGCTTAAGCGGGGCGAAACTCGAGCAGTACTTC.

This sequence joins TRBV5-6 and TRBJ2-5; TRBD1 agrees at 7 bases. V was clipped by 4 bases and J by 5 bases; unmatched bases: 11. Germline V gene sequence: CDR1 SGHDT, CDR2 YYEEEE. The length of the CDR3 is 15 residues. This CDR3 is CASSNRDQQGETQYF. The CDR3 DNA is TGTGCCAGCAGCAACCGGGACCAACAGGGGGAGACCCAGTACTTC. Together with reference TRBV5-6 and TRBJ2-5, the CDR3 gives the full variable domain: DAGVTQSPTHLIKTRGQQVTLRCSPKSGHDTVSWYQQALGQGPQFIFQYYEEEERQRGNFPDRFSGHQFPNYSSELNVNALLLGDSALYLCASSNRDQQGETQYFGPGTRLLVL.

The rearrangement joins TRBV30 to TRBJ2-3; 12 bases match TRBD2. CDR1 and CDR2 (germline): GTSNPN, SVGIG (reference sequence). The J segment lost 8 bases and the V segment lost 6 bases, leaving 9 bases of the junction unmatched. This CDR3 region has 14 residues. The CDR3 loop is CACTSGGTHGTQYF. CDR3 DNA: TGTGCCTGTACTAGCGGGGGGACTCACGGTACGCAGTATTTT.

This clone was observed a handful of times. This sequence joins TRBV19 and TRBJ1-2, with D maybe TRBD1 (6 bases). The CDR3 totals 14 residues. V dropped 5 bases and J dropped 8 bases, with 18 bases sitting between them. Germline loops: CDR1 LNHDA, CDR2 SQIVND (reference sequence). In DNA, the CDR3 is TGTGCCAGTAGTCTGACAGGTTCAAACTTCGGCTACACCTTC. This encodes CASSLTGSNFGYTF.

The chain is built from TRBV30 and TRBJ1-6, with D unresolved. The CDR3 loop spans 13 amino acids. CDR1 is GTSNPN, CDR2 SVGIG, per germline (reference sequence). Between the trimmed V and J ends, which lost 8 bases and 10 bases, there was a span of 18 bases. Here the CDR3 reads CALRAEVRSPLHF. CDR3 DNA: TGTGCCCTCCGGGCGGAGGTCCGGTCACCCCTCCACTTT.

The CDR3, as DNA: TGTGCCAGCAGCTTAGTAGCGGCAGGTAGAGGGCAAGAGACCCAGTACTTC. It yields the protein CASSLVAAGRGQETQYF. The chain combines TRBV7-2 with TRBJ2-5, with D perhaps TRBD2 (6 bases). Trimming cost V 1 base and J 2 bases, with 17 bases left between them. The CDR3 is 17 amino acids. Germline CDR1 and CDR2: SGHTA and FQGNSA.